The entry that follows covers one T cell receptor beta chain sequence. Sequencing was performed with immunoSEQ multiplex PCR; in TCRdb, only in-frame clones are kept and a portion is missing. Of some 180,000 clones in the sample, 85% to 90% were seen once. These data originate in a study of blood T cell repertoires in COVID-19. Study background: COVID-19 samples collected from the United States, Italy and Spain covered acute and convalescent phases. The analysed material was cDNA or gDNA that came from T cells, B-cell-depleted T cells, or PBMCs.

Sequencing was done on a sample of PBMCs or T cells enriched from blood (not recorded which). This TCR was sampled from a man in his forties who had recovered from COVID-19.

The CDR3 here is CASSLGSGDYNEQFF. CDR3 nucleotide sequence: TGCGCCAGCAGCCTGGGCAGCGGGGATTACAATGAGCAGTTCTTC. J is TRBJ2-1 and V is TRBV4-1, with 7 bases that match TRBD2. Germline loops: CDR1 MGHRA, CDR2 YSYEKL. CDR3 length equals 15 residues. V dropped 4 bases and J dropped 4; count of bases not matched to a gene: 7.